A single sample is the source of the 5 T cell receptor beta chains below, sequenced in a study of shared clonotypes between healthy human individuals. Measured with immunoSEQ multiplex PCR; TCRdb has only the in-frame clones, and not every one. The table includes over 2 million clones, 85% to 95% detected once. Naive CD8 cells comprised CD45RO-negative, CCR7-positively selected cells, excluding terminally differentiated effector memory CD45RA+ cells. Sequenced input: naive CD8+ T cells sorted from blood. Every receptor here comes from a man younger than 30 in good health.

The V gene is TRBV11-2, the J gene TRBJ1-1; TRBD1 agrees at 9 bases. J gave up 1 base and V 4 bases, and 7 bases lay outside the gene matches. The CDR3 has 16 residues. Germline CDR1 reads SGHAT; CDR2 reads FQNNGV. CDR3 nucleotide sequence: TGTGCCAGCAGCTCATCGCCGGGACAGGGGAACACTGAAGCTTTCTTT. This encodes CASSSSPGQGNTEAFF.

The chain joins TRBV25-1 to TRBJ2-7, with TRBD2 matching 11 bases. The J segment lost 0 bases and the V segment lost 4 bases, leaving 5 bases of the junction unmatched. Germline V CDR1 and CDR2: MGHDK, SYGVNS. The CDR3 is made up of 16 amino acids. This CDR3 is CASSGEGLADSYEQYF. The CDR3 DNA is TGTGCCAGCAGTGGGGAGGGACTAGCGGACTCCTACGAGCAGTACTTC.

This clone has just a few counts. The chain employs TRBV28 and TRBJ2-2, with D hard to call. Trimming pared 0 bases from V and 2 bases from J, leaving 4 bases between. The CDR3 runs 14 residues. CDR1 is MDHEN and CDR2 is SYDVKM in the germline V gene. The DNA of the CDR3 is TGTGCCAGCAGTTTATGGGCTAACACCGGGGAGCTGTTTTTT. This codes for CASSLWANTGELFF.

This chain joins TRBV9 and TRBJ2-5; 15 positions agree with TRBD2. This CDR3 is 16 amino acids long. The ends lost 4 bases at V and 5 bases at J; junction bases unmatched: 6. CDR1 SGDLS and CDR2 YYNGEE come from the germline V gene. CDR3 protein: CASSPGLAGGPETQYF. Here the CDR3 DNA reads TGTGCCAGCAGCCCTGGACTAGCGGGGGGGCCGGAGACCCAGTACTTC.

This clone has just one count. The CDR3 coding sequence is TGTGCCAGTAGTATTGACCGCTGGGCTAACTATGGCTACACCTTC. This gives the protein CASSIDRWANYGYTF. The chain recombines TRBV19 with TRBJ1-2, with D hard to call. V dropped 3 bases and J dropped 0 bases, with 11 bases sitting between them. The CDR3 runs 15 residues. Germline loops: CDR1 LNHDA, CDR2 SQIVND (reference sequence).